This T cell receptor beta chain emerged from a study of CD8+CD57+ T cells in acquired aplastic anemia. For the study at large: Recorded DNA amounts for sorted CD4+ and CD8+ cells had an average of 3.2 ug.

Findings and limits, study-wide: The number of CD8+ CDR3 sequences shared by patients and controls was 25 to 35. Patients and healthy controls showed no significant CD8+ Simpson's diversity difference.

Comment on this clonotype: Its antigen is still unknown.

CDR3 and TCR beta VDJ profiling relied on a genomic DNA template. TCRdb used MiXCR to reprocess the reads, holding one entry per CDR3 protein. The sample yields 30,000 to 40,000 distinct CDR3 sequences, approximately 73% seen once. In germline, CDR1 is LNHDA, CDR2 SQIVND (reference sequence). This CDR3 has 13 amino acids. Deletions cut 3 bases from V and 6 bases from J, with 12 bases between. The clonotype was recovered from a human donor in good health, serving as a control. The specimen sequenced was sorted CD4+, CD8+, or CD8+CD57+ T cells (not recorded which) from PBMCs. This chain connects TRBV19 to TRBJ2-7; D unclear. CDR3 in amino acids: CASSMVLNSEQYF. The CDR3 region has the DNA TGTGCCAGTAGTATGGTACTAAATAGCGAGCAGTACTTC.